This record looks at one TCR beta chain sequence and its context. Its target is not known. Trimming removed 5 bases from V and 0 bases from J, with 13 bases in between. CDR1 is SEHNR and CDR2 is FQNEAQ in the germline V gene (reference sequence). The CDR3 spans 15 residues. Profiled with immunoSEQ multiplex PCR; TCRdb holds only in-frame clones, not every one. The repertoire has around 9,200 clones, 89% of them found once; the top ten carry over 2%. This sample is part of a study of T cells in localized non-small cell lung cancer. General study results and limits: Tumor showed lower T cell clonality than uninvolved adjacent lung, where it was highest. Out of the top 100 tumor clones, a median about 50 were seen in adjacent lung.

Sequencing used peripheral blood, obtained before any cancer treatment. V gene TRBV7-9 combines with J gene TRBJ2-5; no clear D. The clonotype originates from a female donor older than 55 with stage II squamous cell lung carcinoma. CDR3 residues: CASSLEVSYQETQYF. Written as DNA, the CDR3 is TGTGCCAGCAGCCTTGAGGTGTCGTACCAAGAGACCCAGTACTTC.